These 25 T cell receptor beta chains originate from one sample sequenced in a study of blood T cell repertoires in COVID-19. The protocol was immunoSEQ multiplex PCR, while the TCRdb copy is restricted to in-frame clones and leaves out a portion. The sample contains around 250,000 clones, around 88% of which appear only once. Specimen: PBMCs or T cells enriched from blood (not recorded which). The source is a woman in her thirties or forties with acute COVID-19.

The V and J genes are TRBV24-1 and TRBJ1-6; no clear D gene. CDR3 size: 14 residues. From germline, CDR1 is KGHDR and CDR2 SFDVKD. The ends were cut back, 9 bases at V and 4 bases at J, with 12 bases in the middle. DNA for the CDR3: TGTGCCACCCCTAGAAAAGGTTATAATTCACCCCTCCACTTT. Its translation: CATPRKGYNSPLHF.

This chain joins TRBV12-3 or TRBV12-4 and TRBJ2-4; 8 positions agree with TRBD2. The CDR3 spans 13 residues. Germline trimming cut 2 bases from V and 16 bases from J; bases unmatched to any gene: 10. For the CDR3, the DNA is TGTGCCAGCAGTTTACCGCCGGGACTAGGACTTTACTTC. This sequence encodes CASSLPPGLGLYF.

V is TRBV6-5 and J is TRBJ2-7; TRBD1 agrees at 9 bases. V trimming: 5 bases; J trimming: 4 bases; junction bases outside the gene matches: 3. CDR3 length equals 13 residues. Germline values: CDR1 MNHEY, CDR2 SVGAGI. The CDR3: CASSNGQGYEQYF. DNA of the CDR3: TGTGCCAGCAGTAACGGACAGGGGTACGAGCAGTACTTC.

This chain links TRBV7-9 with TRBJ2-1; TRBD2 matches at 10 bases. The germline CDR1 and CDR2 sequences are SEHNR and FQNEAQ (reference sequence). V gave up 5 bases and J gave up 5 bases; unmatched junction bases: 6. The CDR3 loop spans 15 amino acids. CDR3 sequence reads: CASSTRLAGDNEQFF. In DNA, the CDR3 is TGTGCCAGCAGCACGAGACTAGCGGGCGACAATGAGCAGTTCTTC.

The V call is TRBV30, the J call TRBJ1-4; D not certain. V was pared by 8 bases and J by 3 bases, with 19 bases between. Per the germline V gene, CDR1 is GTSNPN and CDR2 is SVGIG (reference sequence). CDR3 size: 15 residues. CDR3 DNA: TGTGCCAAAACTGAGGGTTTCGGGTCTAATGAAAAACTGTTTTTT. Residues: CAKTEGFGSNEKLFF.

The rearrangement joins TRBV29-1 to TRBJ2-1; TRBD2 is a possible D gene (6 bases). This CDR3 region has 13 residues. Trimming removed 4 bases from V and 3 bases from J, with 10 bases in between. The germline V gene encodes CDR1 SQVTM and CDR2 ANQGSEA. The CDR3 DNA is TGCAGCGTTGTGACTAGGGACTACAATGAGCAGTTCTTC. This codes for CSVVTRDYNEQFF.

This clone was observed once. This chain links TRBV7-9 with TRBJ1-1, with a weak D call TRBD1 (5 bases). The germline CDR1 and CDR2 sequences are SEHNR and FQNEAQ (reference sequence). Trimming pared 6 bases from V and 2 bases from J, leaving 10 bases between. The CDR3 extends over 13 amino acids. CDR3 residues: CASSNRHNTEAFF. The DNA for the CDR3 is TGTGCCAGCAGTAACAGGCATAACACTGAAGCTTTCTTT.

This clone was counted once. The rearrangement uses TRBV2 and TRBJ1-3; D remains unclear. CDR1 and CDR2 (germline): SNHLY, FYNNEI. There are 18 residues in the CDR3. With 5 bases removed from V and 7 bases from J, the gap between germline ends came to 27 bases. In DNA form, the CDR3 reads TGTGCCAGCAGTATGACATTGTCTCCGGAGGTAGGGTGGAACACCATATATTTT. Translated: CASSMTLSPEVGWNTIYF.

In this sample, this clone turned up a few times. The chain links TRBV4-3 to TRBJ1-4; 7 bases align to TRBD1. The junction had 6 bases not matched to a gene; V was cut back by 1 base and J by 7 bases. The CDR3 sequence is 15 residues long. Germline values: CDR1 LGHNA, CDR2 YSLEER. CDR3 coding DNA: TGCGCCAGCAGCCAAGTTTCGACAGGGCTTGAAAAACTGTTTTTT. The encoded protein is CASSQVSTGLEKLFF.

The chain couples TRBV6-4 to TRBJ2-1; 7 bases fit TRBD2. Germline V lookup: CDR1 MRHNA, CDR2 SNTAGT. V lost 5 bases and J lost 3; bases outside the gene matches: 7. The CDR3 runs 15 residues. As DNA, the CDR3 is TGTGCCAGCAGTCCATCGGGACTACGCTACAATGAGCAGTTCTTC. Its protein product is CASSPSGLRYNEQFF.

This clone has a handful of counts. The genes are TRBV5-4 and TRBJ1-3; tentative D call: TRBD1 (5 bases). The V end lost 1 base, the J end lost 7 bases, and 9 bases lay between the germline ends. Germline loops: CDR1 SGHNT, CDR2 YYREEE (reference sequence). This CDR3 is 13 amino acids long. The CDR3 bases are TGTGCCAGCAGCTTGAGGGGCCCCAACACCATATATTTT. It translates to CASSLRGPNTIYF.

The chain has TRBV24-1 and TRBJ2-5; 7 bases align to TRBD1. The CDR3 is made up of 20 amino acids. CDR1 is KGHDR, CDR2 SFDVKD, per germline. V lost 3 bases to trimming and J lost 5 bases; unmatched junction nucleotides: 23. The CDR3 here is CATSDPLGLRQGESRETQYF. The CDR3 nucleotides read TGTGCCACCAGTGATCCCCTCGGGCTACGACAGGGCGAGTCTAGGGAGACCCAGTACTTC.

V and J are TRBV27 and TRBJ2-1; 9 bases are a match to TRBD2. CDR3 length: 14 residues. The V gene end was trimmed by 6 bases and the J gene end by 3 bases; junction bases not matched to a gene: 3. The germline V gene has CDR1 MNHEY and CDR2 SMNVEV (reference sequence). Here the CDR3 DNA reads TGTGCCAGCAGGACTAGCGGTTACTACAATGAGCAGTTCTTC. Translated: CASRTSGYYNEQFF.

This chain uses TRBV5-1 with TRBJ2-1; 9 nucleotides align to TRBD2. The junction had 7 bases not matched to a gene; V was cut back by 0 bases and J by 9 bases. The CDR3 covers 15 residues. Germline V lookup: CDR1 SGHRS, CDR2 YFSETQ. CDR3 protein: CASSLVISGSIEQFF. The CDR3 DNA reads TGCGCCAGCAGCTTGGTTATTAGCGGGAGTATTGAGCAGTTCTTC.

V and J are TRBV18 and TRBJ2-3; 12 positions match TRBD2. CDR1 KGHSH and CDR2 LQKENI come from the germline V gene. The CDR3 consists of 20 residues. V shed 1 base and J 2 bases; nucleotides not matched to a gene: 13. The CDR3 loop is CASSPQYLGGTSGSTDTQYF. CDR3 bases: TGTGCCAGCTCACCACAATATTTAGGAGGGACTAGCGGGTCCACAGATACGCAGTATTTT.

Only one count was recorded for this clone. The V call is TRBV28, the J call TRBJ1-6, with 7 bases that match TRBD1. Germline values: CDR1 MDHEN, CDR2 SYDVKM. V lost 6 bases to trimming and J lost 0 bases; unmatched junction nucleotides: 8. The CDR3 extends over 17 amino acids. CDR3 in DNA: TGTGCCAGCAGAGAGGGACAGATGAGCTCCTATAATTCACCCCTCCACTTT. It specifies CASREGQMSSYNSPLHF.

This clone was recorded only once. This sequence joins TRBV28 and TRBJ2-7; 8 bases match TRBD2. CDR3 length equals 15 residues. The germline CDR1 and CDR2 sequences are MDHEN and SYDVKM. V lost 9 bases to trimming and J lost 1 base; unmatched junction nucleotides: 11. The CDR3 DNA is TGTGCCAGTACCACCGGGACTAGGACTTCCTACGAGCAGTACGTC. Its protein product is CASTTGTRTSYEQYV.

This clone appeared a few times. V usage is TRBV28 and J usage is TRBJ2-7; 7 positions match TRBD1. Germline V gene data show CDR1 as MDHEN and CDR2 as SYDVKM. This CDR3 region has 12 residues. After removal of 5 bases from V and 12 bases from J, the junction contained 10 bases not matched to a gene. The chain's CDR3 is CASSLIDRAVYF. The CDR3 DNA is TGTGCCAGCAGTCTGATCGACAGGGCTGTGTACTTC. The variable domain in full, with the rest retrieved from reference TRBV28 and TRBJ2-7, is DVKVTQSSRYLVKRTGEKVFLECVQDMDHENMFWYRQDPGLGLRLIYFSYDVKMKEKGDIPEGYSVSREKKERFSLILESASTNQTSMYLCASSLIDRAVYFGPGTRLTVT.

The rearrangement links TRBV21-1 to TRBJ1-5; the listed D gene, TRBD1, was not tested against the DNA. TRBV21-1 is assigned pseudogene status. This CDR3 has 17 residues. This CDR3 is CASTPGRQVDPNQPQHF. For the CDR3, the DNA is TGTGCCAGCACCCCTGGGAGACAGGTGGACCCCAATCAGCCCCAGCATTTT.

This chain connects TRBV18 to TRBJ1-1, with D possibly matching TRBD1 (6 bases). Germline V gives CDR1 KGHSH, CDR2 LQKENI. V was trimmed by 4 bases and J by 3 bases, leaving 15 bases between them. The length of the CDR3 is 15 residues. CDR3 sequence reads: CASSLGQPGDTEAFF. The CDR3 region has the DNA TGTGCCAGCTCACTAGGACAGCCAGGGGACACTGAAGCTTTCTTT.

The CDR3 sequence: CASSYRVSYNEQFF. DNA for the CDR3: TGCGCCAGCAGCTACCGGGTCTCCTACAATGAGCAGTTCTTC. The V call is TRBV4-1, the J call TRBJ2-1; D is unclear. The germline V gene has CDR1 MGHRA and CDR2 YSYEKL. CDR3 length equals 14 residues. Trimming left V 5 bases short and J 0 bases short, with 8 bases between.

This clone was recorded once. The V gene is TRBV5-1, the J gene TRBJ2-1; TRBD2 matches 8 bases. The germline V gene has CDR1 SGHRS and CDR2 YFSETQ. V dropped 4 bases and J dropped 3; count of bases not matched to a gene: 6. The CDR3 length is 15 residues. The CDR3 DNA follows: TGCGCCAGCAGCCTCACTAGCGGAGGCTACAATGAGCAGTTCTTC. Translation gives CASSLTSGGYNEQFF.

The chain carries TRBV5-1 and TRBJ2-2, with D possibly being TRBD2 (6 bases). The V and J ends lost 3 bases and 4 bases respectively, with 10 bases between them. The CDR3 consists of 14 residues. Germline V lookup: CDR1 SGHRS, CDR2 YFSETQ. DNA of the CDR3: TGCGCCAGCAGCTCGGAGGGCATCACCGGGGAGCTGTTTTTT. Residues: CASSSEGITGELFF.

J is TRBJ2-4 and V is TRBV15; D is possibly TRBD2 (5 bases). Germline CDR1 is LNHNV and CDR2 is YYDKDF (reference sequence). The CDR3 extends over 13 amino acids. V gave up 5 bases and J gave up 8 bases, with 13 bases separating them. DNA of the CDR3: TGTGCCACCAGCCGAGGGCCGAGGGACATTCAGTACTTC. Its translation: CATSRGPRDIQYF.

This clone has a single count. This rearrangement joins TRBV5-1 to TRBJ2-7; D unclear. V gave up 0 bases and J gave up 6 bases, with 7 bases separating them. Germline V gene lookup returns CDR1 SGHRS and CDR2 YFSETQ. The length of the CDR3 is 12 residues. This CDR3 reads CASSLEPGEQYF. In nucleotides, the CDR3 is TGCGCCAGCAGCTTGGAGCCAGGCGAGCAGTACTTC.